This T cell receptor (beta chain) was identified during a study of CXCR3-negative and CXCR3-positive naive CD8 T cells. Findings of the study overall: Hydrophobicity was higher for TRB CDR3s found in CXCR3-positive naive cells than in CXCR3-negative naive cells. Naive CXCR3-negative and CXCR3-positive cells had similar TRBV-TRBJ usage; memory differed. CXCR3 expression partially decreased after cryopreservation; most assays used fresh PBMCs.

Sorts that each held 300,000 cells were run in triplicate for every CD8+ T cell subset. CD45RO-CCR7+CD27+CD95- defined naive CD8+ T cells. The CDR3 runs to 12 residues. Germline CDR1 reads SQVTM; CDR2 reads ANQGSEA. Each TRB cDNA library was prepared by 5' RACE (with UMI labels). TCRdb reprocessed the 5' RACE reads and stores each CDR3 protein as one record, lacking DNA. This sample's clone table lists some 68,000 distinct CDR3 sequences. Notes on this clonotype: What it recognizes is unknown.

Sample: naive CXCR3+ CD8+ T cells from blood. Subset specified: CD45RO-CCR7+CD27+CD95- naive CD8+ T cells expressing CXCR3 (TNR3+). This TCR was sampled from a human donor in good health. Some clones in this sample may be carry-over from other donors' samples. The chain has TRBV29-1 and TRBJ2-7. CDR3 region: CSVASGVVEQYF.